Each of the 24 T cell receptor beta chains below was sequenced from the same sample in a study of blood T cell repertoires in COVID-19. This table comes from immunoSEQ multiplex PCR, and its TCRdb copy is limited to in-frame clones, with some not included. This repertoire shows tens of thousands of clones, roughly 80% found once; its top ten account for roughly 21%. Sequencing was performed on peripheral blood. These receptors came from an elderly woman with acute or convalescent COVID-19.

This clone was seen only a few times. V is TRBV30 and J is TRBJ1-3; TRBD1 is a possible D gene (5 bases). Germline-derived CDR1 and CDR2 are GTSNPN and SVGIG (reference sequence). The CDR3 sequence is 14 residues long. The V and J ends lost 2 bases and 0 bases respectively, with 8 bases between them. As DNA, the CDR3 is TGTGCCTGGAGTTCGGGGGGCTCTGGAAACACCATATATTTT. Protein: CAWSSGGSGNTIYF.

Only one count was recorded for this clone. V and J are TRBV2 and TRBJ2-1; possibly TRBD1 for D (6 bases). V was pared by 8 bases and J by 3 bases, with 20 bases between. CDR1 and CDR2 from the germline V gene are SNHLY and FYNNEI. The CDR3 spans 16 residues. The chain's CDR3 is CASLTPRAGDYNEQFF. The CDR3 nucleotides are TGTGCCAGCCTAACTCCTCGGGCAGGGGACTACAATGAGCAGTTCTTC.

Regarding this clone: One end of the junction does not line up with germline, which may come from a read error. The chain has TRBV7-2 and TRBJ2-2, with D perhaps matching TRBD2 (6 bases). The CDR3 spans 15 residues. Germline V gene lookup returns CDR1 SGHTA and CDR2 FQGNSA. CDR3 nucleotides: TGTGCCAGCAGCATCGCCCTGGGAGGCACCGGGGGGCTGTTTTTT. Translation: CASSIALGGTGGLFF. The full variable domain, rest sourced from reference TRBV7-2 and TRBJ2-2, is GAGVSQSPSNKVTEKGKDVELRCDPISGHTALYWYRQSLGQGLEFLIYFQGNSAPDKSGLPSDRFSAERTGGSVSTLTIQRTQQEDSAVYLCASSIALGGTGGLFFGEGSRLTVL.

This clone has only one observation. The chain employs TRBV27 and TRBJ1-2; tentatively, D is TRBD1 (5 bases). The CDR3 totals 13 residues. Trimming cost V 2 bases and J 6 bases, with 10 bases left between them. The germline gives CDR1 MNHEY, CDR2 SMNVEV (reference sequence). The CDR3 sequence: CASSLSWGHGYTF. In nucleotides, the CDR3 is TGTGCCAGCAGTTTAAGCTGGGGCCATGGCTACACCTTC.

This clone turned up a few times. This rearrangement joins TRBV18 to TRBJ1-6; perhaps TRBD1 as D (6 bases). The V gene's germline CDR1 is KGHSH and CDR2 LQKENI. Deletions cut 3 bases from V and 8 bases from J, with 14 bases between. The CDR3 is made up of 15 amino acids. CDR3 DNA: TGTGCCAGCTCACCGAACAGGGTCGGTGATTCACCCCTCCACTTT. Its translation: CASSPNRVGDSPLHF.

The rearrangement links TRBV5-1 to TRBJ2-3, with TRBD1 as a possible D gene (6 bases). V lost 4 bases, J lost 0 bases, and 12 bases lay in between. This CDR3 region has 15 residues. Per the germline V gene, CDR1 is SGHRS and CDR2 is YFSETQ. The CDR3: CASSDGTLSTDTQYF. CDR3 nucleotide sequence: TGCGCCAGCAGCGACGGGACACTAAGCACAGATACGCAGTATTTT.

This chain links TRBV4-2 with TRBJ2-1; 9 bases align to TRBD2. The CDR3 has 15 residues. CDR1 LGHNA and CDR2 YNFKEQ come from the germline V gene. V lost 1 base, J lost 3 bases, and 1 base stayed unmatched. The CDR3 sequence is CASSQGREGYNEQFF. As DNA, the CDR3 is TGTGCCAGCAGCCAAGGGCGGGAGGGCTACAATGAGCAGTTCTTC.

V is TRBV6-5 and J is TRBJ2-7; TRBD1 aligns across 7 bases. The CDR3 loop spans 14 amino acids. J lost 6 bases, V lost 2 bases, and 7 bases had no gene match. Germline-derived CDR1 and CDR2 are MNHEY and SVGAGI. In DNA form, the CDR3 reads TGTGCCAGCAGTTACGGACAGGCGTTTGGCGAGCAGTACTTC. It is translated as CASSYGQAFGEQYF.

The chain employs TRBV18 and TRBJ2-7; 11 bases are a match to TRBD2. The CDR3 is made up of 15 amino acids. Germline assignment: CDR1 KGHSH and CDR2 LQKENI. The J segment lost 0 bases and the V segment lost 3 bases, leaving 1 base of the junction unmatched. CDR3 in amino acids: CASSPGTSGSYEQYF. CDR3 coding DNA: TGTGCCAGCTCACCCGGGACTAGCGGCTCCTACGAGCAGTACTTC. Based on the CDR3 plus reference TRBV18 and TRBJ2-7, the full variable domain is NAGVMQNPRHLVRRRGQEARLRCSPMKGHSHVYWYRQLPEEGLKFMVYLQKENIIDESGMPKERFSAEFPKEGPSILRIQQVVRGDSAAYFCASSPGTSGSYEQYFGPGTRLTVT.

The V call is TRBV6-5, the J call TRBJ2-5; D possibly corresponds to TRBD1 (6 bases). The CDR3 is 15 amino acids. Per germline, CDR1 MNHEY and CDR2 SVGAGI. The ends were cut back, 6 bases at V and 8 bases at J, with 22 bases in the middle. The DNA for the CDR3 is TGTGCCAGCAGACCGACAGGCCCCGAAACCCTAACCCAGTACTTC. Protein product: CASRPTGPETLTQYF.

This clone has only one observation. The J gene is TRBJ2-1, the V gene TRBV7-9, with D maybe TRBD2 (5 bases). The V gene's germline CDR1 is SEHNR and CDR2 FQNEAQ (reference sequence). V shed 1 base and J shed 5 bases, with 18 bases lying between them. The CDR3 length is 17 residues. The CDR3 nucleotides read TGTGCCAGCAGCTTAGGGGTTCGGAGGACGAAAGACAATGAGCAGTTCTTC. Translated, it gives CASSLGVRRTKDNEQFF.

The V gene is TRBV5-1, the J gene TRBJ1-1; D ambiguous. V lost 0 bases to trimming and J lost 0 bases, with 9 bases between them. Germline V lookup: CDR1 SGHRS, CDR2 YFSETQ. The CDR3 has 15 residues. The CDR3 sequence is CASSLAGEMNTEAFF. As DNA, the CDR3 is TGCGCCAGCAGCTTGGCCGGGGAGATGAACACTGAAGCTTTCTTT.

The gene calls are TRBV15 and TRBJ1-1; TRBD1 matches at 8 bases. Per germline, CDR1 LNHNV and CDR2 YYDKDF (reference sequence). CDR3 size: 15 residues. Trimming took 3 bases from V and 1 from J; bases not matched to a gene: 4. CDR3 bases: TGTGCCACCAGCAGCCCAGACAGGGGGAACACTGAAGCTTTCTTT. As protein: CATSSPDRGNTEAFF. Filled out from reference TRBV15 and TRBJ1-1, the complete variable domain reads DAMVIQNPRYQVTQFGKPVTLSCSQTLNHNVMYWYQQKSSQAPKLLFHYYDKDFNNEADTPDNFQSRRPNTSFCFLDIRSPGLGDTAMYLCATSSPDRGNTEAFFGQGTRLTVV.

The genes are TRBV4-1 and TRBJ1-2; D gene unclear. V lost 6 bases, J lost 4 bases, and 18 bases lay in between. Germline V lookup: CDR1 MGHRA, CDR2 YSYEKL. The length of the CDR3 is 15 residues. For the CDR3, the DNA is TGCGCCAGCAGTCCCGAACTCCGGGATTTCTATGGCTACACCTTC. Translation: CASSPELRDFYGYTF.

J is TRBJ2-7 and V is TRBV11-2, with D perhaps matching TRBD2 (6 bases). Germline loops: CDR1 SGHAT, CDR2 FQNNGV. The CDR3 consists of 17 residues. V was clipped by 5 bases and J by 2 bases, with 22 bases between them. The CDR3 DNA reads TGTGCCAGCAGCCCGACCTTCGGGCGGGACTCGACCTACGAGCAGTACTTC. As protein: CASSPTFGRDSTYEQYF. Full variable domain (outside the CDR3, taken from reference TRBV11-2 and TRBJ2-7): EAGVAQSPRYKIIEKRQSVAFWCNPISGHATLYWYQQILGQGPKLLIQFQNNGVVDDSQLPKDRFSAERLKGVDSTLKIQPAKLEDSAVYLCASSPTFGRDSTYEQYFGPGTRLTVT.

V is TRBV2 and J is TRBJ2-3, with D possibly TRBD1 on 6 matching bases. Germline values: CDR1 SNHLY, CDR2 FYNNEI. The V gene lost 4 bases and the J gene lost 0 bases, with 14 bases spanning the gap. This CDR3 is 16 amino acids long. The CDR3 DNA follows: TGTGCCAGCAGTGGAAGGACAGACCGTAGCACAGATACGCAGTATTTT. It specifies CASSGRTDRSTDTQYF.

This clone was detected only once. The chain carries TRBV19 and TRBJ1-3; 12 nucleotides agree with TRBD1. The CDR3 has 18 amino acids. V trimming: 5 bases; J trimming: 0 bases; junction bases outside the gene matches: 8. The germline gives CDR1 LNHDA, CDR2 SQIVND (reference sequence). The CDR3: CASSHRGTGGLSGNTIYF. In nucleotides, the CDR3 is TGTGCCAGTAGTCACCGCGGGACAGGGGGCCTCTCTGGAAACACCATATATTTT. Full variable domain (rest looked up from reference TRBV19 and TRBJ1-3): DGGITQSPKYLFRKEGQNVTLSCEQNLNHDAMYWYRQDPGQGLRLIYYSQIVNDFQKGDIAEGYSVSREKKESFPLTVTSAQKNPTAFYLCASSHRGTGGLSGNTIYFGEGSWLTVV.

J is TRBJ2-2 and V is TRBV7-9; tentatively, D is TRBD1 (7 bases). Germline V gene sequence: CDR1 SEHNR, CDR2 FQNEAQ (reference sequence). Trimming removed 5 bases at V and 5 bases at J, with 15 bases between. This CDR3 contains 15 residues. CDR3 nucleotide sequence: TGTGCCAGCAGCCCACACAGGGGAGGTACCGGGGAGCTGTTTTTT. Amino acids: CASSPHRGGTGELFF.

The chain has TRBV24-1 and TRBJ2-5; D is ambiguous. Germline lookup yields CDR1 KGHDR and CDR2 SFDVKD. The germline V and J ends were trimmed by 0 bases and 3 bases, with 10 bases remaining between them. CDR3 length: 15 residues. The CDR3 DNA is TGTGCCACCAGTGATTTGGACAACGGTAAAGAGACCCAGTACTTC. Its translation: CATSDLDNGKETQYF.

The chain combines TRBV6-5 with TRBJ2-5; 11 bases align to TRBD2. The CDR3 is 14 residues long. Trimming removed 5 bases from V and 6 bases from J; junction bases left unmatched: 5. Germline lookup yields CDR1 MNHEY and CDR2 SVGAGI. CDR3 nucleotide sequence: TGTGCCAGCAGTCAAACTAGCGGGGGCCAGACCCAGTACTTC. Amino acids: CASSQTSGGQTQYF.

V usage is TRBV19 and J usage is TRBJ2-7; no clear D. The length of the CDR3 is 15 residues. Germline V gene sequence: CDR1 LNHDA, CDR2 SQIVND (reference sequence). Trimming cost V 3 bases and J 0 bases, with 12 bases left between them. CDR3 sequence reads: CASSITAGSSYEQYF. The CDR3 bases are TGTGCCAGTAGTATCACAGCAGGAAGCTCCTACGAGCAGTACTTC. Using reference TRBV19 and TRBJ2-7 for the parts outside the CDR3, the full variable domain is DGGITQSPKYLFRKEGQNVTLSCEQNLNHDAMYWYRQDPGQGLRLIYYSQIVNDFQKGDIAEGYSVSREKKESFPLTVTSAQKNPTAFYLCASSITAGSSYEQYFGPGTRLTVT.

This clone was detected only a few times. CDR3 in amino acids: CASSLPRANEKLFF. CDR3 in DNA: TGTGCCAGCAGCTTACCCAGGGCGAATGAAAAACTGTTTTTT. The V call is TRBV7-9, the J call TRBJ1-4, with D tentatively TRBD1 (5 bases). The CDR3 is 14 amino acids. Germline CDR1 reads SEHNR; CDR2 reads FQNEAQ (reference sequence). V lost 2 bases and J lost 5, with 9 bases in between.

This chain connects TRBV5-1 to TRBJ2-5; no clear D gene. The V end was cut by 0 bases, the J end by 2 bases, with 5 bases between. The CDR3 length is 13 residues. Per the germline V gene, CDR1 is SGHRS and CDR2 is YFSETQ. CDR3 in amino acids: CASSLAVQETQYF. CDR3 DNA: TGCGCCAGCAGCTTGGCAGTGCAAGAGACCCAGTACTTC.

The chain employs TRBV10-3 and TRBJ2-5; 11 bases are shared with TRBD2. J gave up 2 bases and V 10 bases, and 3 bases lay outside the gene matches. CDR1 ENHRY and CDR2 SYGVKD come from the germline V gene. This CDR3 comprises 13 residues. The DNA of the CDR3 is TGTGCCAGTCGACTAGCGGGACAAGAGACCCAGTACTTC. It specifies CASRLAGQETQYF.